This entry describes one TCR beta chain. Its matching antigen is unknown. This entry comes from a study of post-analysis software for immune sequencing data. Study as a whole: Patients with relapsing-remitting, secondary progressive and progressive-relapsing multiple sclerosis courses were all represented. Study-wide results and caveats: Analysis by F measure revealed that same-batch samples clustered strongly together. The study found significantly lower normalized Chao1 diversity in multiple sclerosis patients than in controls. Several TRBV segments (TRBV5-6, TRBV5-1 and TRBV20-1 among them) occurred more frequently in patients than in controls.

TCR beta libraries were prepared from cDNA with unique molecular identifiers. T cells numbering roughly 1 to 10 million yielded 500,000 to 550,000 cDNA molecules. In TCRdb, the PCR reads were re-called with MiXCR into one record per CDR3 protein. This table has 740,000 or so distinct CDR3 sequences, 53% appearing once. The germline V gene encodes CDR1 SEHNR and CDR2 FQNEAQ (reference sequence). V was pared by 1 base and J by 4 bases, with 6 bases of the junction left unmatched. The CDR3 covers 15 residues. This rearrangement joins TRBV7-9 to TRBJ2-7, with 8 bases matching TRBD2. The specimen was blood. The clonotype originates from a girl between 5 and 17 years old with multiple sclerosis. The CDR3 nucleotides read TGTGCCAGCAGCTTAGTATCGGGAGGGGTGTACGAGCAGTACTTC. This codes for CASSLVSGGVYEQYF.